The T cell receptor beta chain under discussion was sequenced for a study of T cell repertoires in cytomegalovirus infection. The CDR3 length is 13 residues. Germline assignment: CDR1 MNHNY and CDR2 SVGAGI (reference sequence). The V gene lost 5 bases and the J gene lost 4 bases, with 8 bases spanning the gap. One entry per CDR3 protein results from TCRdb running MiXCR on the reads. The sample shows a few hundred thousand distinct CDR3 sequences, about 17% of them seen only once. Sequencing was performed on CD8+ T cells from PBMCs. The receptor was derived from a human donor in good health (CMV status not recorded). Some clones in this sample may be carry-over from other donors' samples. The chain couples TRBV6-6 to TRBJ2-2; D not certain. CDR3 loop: CASSVMPTGELFF. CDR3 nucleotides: TGTGCCAGCAGTGTAATGCCCACCGGGGAGCTGTTTTTT.